These 14 T cell receptor beta chains originate from one sample sequenced in a study of blood T cell repertoires in COVID-19. The protocol was immunoSEQ multiplex PCR, while the TCRdb copy is restricted to in-frame clones and leaves out a portion. The repertoire includes about 170,000 clones, about four fifths of them detected once, and approximately 8.7% sits in the top ten. Sequences were obtained from peripheral blood. The receptors were gathered from a woman between 70 and 85 years old with acute or convalescent COVID-19.

V and J are TRBV11-2 and TRBJ1-2, with 7 positions matching TRBD1. The CDR3 is made up of 13 amino acids. J gave up 4 bases and V 6 bases, and 5 bases lay outside the gene matches. The germline V gene encodes CDR1 SGHAT and CDR2 FQNNGV. The CDR3 loop reads CASRPGQSYGYTF. The CDR3 nucleotides are TGTGCCAGCAGGCCGGGACAGAGCTATGGCTACACCTTC. The entire variable domain, with the rest obtained from reference TRBV11-2 and TRBJ1-2, is as follows: EAGVAQSPRYKIIEKRQSVAFWCNPISGHATLYWYQQILGQGPKLLIQFQNNGVVDDSQLPKDRFSAERLKGVDSTLKIQPAKLEDSAVYLCASRPGQSYGYTFGSGTRLTVV.

This chain links TRBV6-5 with TRBJ2-1; 9 bases match TRBD1. The CDR3 is 15 residues long. The germline gives CDR1 MNHEY, CDR2 SVGAGI. Losses at the gene ends were 5 bases for V and 1 base for J; bases not matched to a gene: 3. The CDR3 nucleotides read TGTGCCAGCAGTCGGACAGGGGATTCCTACAATGAGCAGTTCTTC. Amino acid sequence: CASSRTGDSYNEQFF.

The chain uses TRBV20-1 and TRBJ1-1; tentatively, D is TRBD1 (6 bases). The CDR3 has 10 amino acids. The germline CDR1 and CDR2 sequences are DFQATT and SNEGSKA (reference sequence). V was trimmed by 6 bases and J by 7 bases, leaving 9 bases between them. In DNA, the CDR3 is TGCAGTGCGAGGGACAATGAAGCTTTCTTT. Its protein is CSARDNEAFF.

The CDR3 loop reads CASSLGRGLETQYF. The DNA for the CDR3 is TGTGCCAGCAGCTTGGGGCGGGGCTTGGAGACCCAGTACTTC. The chain uses TRBV7-9 and TRBJ2-5; TRBD2 is a possible D gene (6 bases). The CDR3 has 14 amino acids. The V and J ends lost 3 bases and 5 bases respectively, with 13 bases between them. Germline CDR1 reads SEHNR; CDR2 reads FQNEAQ (reference sequence).

V usage is TRBV5-1 and J usage is TRBJ1-2; 9 nucleotides align to TRBD1. From germline, CDR1 is SGHRS and CDR2 YFSETQ. Unmatched junction bases numbered 11, after V lost 4 bases and J lost 4 bases. The CDR3 sequence is 16 residues long. CDR3 nucleotide sequence: TGCGCCAGCAGCGGTCAGGACAGGGGAAACCCCTATGGCTACACCTTC. It specifies CASSGQDRGNPYGYTF.

The chain couples TRBV19 to TRBJ2-7; TRBD2 matches at 8 bases. The CDR3 totals 15 residues. V lost 11 bases and J lost 0; bases outside the gene matches: 12. The germline gives CDR1 LNHDA, CDR2 SQIVND (reference sequence). CDR3 protein: CASAVASGPSYEQYF. CDR3 coding DNA: TGTGCCTCTGCTGTGGCTAGCGGGCCCTCCTACGAGCAGTACTTC.

This clone was seen only a few times. The chain uses TRBV5-3 and TRBJ1-4; TRBD1 might be the D (5 bases). TRBV5-3 is marked as an open reading frame, function uncertain. The V end was cut by 4 bases, the J end by 6 bases, with 19 bases between. The CDR3 has 16 residues. This CDR3 reads CARSLRQGATDEKLFF. DNA of the CDR3: TGTGCCAGAAGCCTGCGGCAGGGCGCCACGGATGAAAAACTGTTTTTT.

The CDR3 region is CASSHVEADTQYF. CDR3 sequence (DNA): TGTGCCAGCAGCCATGTAGAGGCAGATACGCAGTATTTT. This chain uses TRBV3-1 (or the pseudogene TRBV3-2) with TRBJ2-3; no clear D gene. The germline gives CDR1 LGHDT, CDR2 YNNKEL (reference sequence). This CDR3 comprises 13 residues. V lost 3 bases and J lost 4, with 8 bases in between.

This clone was seen only a few times. The chain uses TRBV20-1 and TRBJ1-1, with no clear D. V gave up 3 bases and J gave up 7 bases, with 9 bases separating them. CDR1 and CDR2 from the germline V gene are DFQATT and SNEGSKA (reference sequence). CDR3 length equals 11 residues. CDR3 coding DNA: TGCAGTGCTAGTGAGGGCGATGAAGCTTTCTTT. This translates into CSASEGDEAFF.

V gene TRBV5-1 combines with J gene TRBJ2-2; no reliable D call. V lost 4 bases and J lost 1, with 8 bases in between. This CDR3 contains 14 residues. The germline CDR1 and CDR2 sequences are SGHRS and YFSETQ. The chain's CDR3 is CASSPKMNTGELFF. In DNA form, the CDR3 reads TGCGCCAGCAGCCCAAAAATGAACACCGGGGAGCTGTTTTTT.

The V gene is TRBV9, the J gene TRBJ2-7; 10 bases agree with TRBD1. V lost 3 bases to trimming and J lost 0 bases; unmatched junction nucleotides: 3. The CDR3 covers 15 residues. Germline V gene data show CDR1 as SGDLS and CDR2 as YYNGEE. CDR3 nucleotide sequence: TGTGCCAGCAGCGCCGGGACAGGGGTCTCCTACGAGCAGTACTTC. Protein: CASSAGTGVSYEQYF.

J is TRBJ2-2 and V is TRBV19; TRBD1 matches at 7 bases. Germline CDR1 and CDR2: LNHDA and SQIVND (reference sequence). The CDR3 is 16 residues long. Germline trimming cut 10 bases from V and 0 bases from J; bases unmatched to any gene: 11. The CDR3 loop is CATADRFRSNTGELFF. In DNA form, the CDR3 reads TGTGCCACCGCGGACAGGTTCAGATCGAACACCGGGGAGCTGTTTTTT.

This rearrangement joins TRBV5-5 to TRBJ2-3; the D gene is possibly TRBD1 (6 bases). The germline gives CDR1 SGHKS, CDR2 YYEKEE (reference sequence). The CDR3 contains 14 residues. The germline V and J ends were trimmed by 1 base and 2 bases, with 8 bases remaining between them. DNA for the CDR3: TGTGCCAGCAGCTTGACAGGGTTCACAGATACGCAGTATTTT. Translating gives CASSLTGFTDTQYF.

V gene TRBV11-2 combines with J gene TRBJ2-5; TRBD1 aligns across 11 bases. The length of the CDR3 is 16 residues. Trimming cost V 5 bases and J 4 bases; bases outside gene matches: 9. The germline gives CDR1 SGHAT, CDR2 FQNNGV. CDR3 region: CASSLPGQGARETQYF. In DNA form, the CDR3 reads TGTGCCAGCAGCCTTCCCGGACAGGGGGCCCGAGAGACCCAGTACTTC. The full variable domain, completed using reference TRBV11-2 and TRBJ2-5, is EAGVAQSPRYKIIEKRQSVAFWCNPISGHATLYWYQQILGQGPKLLIQFQNNGVVDDSQLPKDRFSAERLKGVDSTLKIQPAKLEDSAVYLCASSLPGQGARETQYFGPGTRLLVL.